A selection of T cell receptor beta chains follows, all from one sample in a study of cytomegalovirus exposure and HLA in healthy donors. The assay was immunoSEQ multiplex PCR, and TCRdb's table has in-frame clones only and misses some. The sample holds roughly 200,000 clones, 80% to 90% seen once. The sequenced sample consisted of PBMCs. These receptors all stem from a woman aged 25 to 45 in good health and CMV-seronegative. Each CDR3 is given with its conserved first and last residue. A D gene is named only where the DNA matches it firmly. Expanded clones get a size class; other rows say once, few or many, or leave the size out.

>TRBV18|TRBJ1-1|.|.
TGTGCCAGCTCACCAGCAGAGGGCTACACTGAAGCTTTCTTT
CASSPAEGYTEAFF
>TRBV9|TRBJ2-2|.|.
TGTGCCAGCAGCCCGCGGGGTATCGACACCGGGGAGCTGTTTTTT
CASSPRGIDTGELFF
>TRBV4-2|TRBJ1-5|.|.
TGTGCCAGCAGCCCTTTCTGGGGGGGGCGTAGCAATCAGCCCCAGCATTTT
CASSPFWGGRSNQPQHF
>TRBV15|TRBJ2-5|once|.
TGTGCCACCAGCAGAGACAGGGGCCCCCAAGAGACCCAGTACTTC
CATSRDRGPQETQYF
>TRBV29-1|TRBJ1-1|.|.
TGCAGCGTTGTGACAGTGAACACTGAAGCTTTCTTT
CSVVTVNTEAFF
>TRBV6-5|TRBJ2-5|.|.
TGTGCCAGCAGCCCTTGGGCGGGGTTGGAGACCCAGTACTTC
CASSPWAGLETQYF
>TRBV7-7|TRBJ1-5|.|.
TGTGCTCACCGCGGCCAGCATTTT
CAHRGQHF
>TRBV2|TRBJ1-1|.|TRBD1
TGTGCCAGCAGTGGAGGCAGGGGGCCTGAAGGAACTGAAGCTTTCTTT
CASSGGRGPEGTEAFF
>TRBV27|TRBJ2-1|.|.
TGTGCCAGCAGTTCTCCCTACAATGAGCAGTTCTTC
CASSSPYNEQFF
>TRBV7-9|TRBJ2-1|.|TRBD2
TGTGCCAGCAGCTTAGGTAGGGGACTAGCGGGAGGGCAGCAGTTCTTC
CASSLGRGLAGGQQFF
>TRBV29-1|TRBJ1-1|.|TRBD1
TGCAGCGGATACGCAGGGGGCACAAACACTGAAGCTTTCTTT
CSGYAGGTNTEAFF
>TRBV2|TRBJ1-4|.|.
TGTGCCAGCAAGAGGGAGCTCAATGAAAAACTGTTTTTT
CASKRELNEKLFF
>TRBV19|TRBJ2-2|.|.
TGTGCCAGTAGCCTGATGGGGGCCAGTCCTCGGGAGCTGTTTTTT
CASSLMGASPRELFF